This T cell receptor beta chain originates from a study of metastatic and nonmetastatic thyroid tumors. Looking at the study overall: Malignant and benign thyroid patients had repertoires compared in peripheral blood and tumor or nodule tissue.

Trimming left V 4 bases short and J 10 bases short, with 15 bases between. There are 13 residues in the CDR3. The V gene's germline CDR1 is SGHDT and CDR2 YYEEEE. Many counts were recorded for this clone. Its cognate antigen is unknown. In the study's own analysis: For papillary thyroid cancer, a distant-metastasis classifier was constructed from CDR3 differences observed across clinicopathological groups. TCRdb re-clonotyped the PCR reads via MiXCR. The V and J calls follow TCRdb's processing rather than the paper's. The sample carries roughly 15,000 clones, 26% recorded once. Broader study findings: Malignant thyroid tumors reportedly had TCR beta diversity that was significantly higher than in benign nodules, in blood and tumor.

Patients had received no treatment of any kind before thyroid surgery. The V and J genes are TRBV5-6 and TRBJ1-5; D may be TRBD1 (5 bases). This receptor was identified in a female donor with papillary thyroid cancer or a benign thyroid nodule (not recorded which). Some clones in this sample may be carry-over from other donors' samples. The sample was tumor tissue. DNA for the CDR3: TGTGCCAGCAGCCAGACAGTTAACGGTCCCCAGCATTTT. Its protein is CASSQTVNGPQHF. Looking up the rest from reference TRBV5-6 and TRBJ1-5 gives the full variable domain: DAGVTQSPTHLIKTRGQQVTLRCSPKSGHDTVSWYQQALGQGPQFIFQYYEEEERQRGNFPDRFSGHQFPNYSSELNVNALLLGDSALYLCASSQTVNGPQHFGDGTRLSIL.